One sample yielded the 23 T cell receptor beta chains listed below, sequenced in a study of identifying expanded T cells in peripheral blood. Method: immunoSEQ multiplex PCR; TCRdb's copy keeps in-frame clones and lacks some. The data contain more than 85,000 clones, about nine tenths of them singletons. Sequencing was done on a sample of blood. The receptors shown here come from a person aged 18 to 75 in good health.

The chain uses TRBV5-1 and TRBJ2-5; D is perhaps TRBD2 (6 bases). Between the trimmed V and J ends, which lost 7 bases and 4 bases, there was a span of 23 bases. Germline lookup yields CDR1 SGHRS and CDR2 YFSETQ. The CDR3 covers 16 residues. CDR3 in amino acids: CASADHSREIVETQYF. CDR3 sequence (DNA): TGCGCCAGCGCTGACCACTCACGGGAGATAGTAGAGACCCAGTACTTC.

V is TRBV5-6 and J is TRBJ1-4; 7 nucleotides align to TRBD1. The CDR3 sequence is 14 residues long. Looked up from germline, CDR1 is SGHDT and CDR2 is YYEEEE. J lost 8 bases, V lost 4 bases, and 8 bases had no gene match. Written as DNA, the CDR3 is TGTGCCAGCAGCCTAGGGTGGACAGGAGAAAAACTGTTTTTT. Protein product: CASSLGWTGEKLFF. The whole variable domain, filled in from reference TRBV5-6 and TRBJ1-4, reads DAGVTQSPTHLIKTRGQQVTLRCSPKSGHDTVSWYQQALGQGPQFIFQYYEEEERQRGNFPDRFSGHQFPNYSSELNVNALLLGDSALYLCASSLGWTGEKLFFGSGTQLSVL.

The chain recombines TRBV11-3 with TRBJ2-7, with 7 bases aligning to TRBD1. Germline V gives CDR1 SGHNT, CDR2 YENEEA. The trim removed 5 bases at V and 1 base at J, leaving 5 bases unmatched. The CDR3 extends over 14 amino acids. The CDR3 region is CASSPGTDSYEQYF. The CDR3 bases are TGTGCCAGCAGCCCGGGGACAGATTCCTACGAGCAGTACTTC.

The chain uses TRBV29-1 and TRBJ2-5; D not resolved. The CDR3 runs 10 residues. CDR1 is SQVTM and CDR2 is ANQGSEA in the germline V gene. Trimming took 2 bases from V and 2 from J, leaving 0 bases between them. Here the CDR3 reads CSVEQETQYF. In DNA form, the CDR3 reads TGCAGCGTTGAACAAGAGACCCAGTACTTC.

This clone was observed a single time. The chain is built from TRBV25-1 and TRBJ2-4; D unclear. The germline V gene has CDR1 MGHDK and CDR2 SYGVNS. Between the trimmed V and J ends, which lost 3 bases and 9 bases, there was a span of 9 bases. The CDR3 has 12 amino acids. The chain's CDR3 is CASSDGSGIQYF. CDR3 in DNA: TGTGCCAGCAGTGACGGGTCGGGCATTCAGTACTTC.

The chain uses TRBV27 and TRBJ2-3; 9 bases map to TRBD1. This CDR3 has 15 residues. Losses at the gene ends were 5 bases for V and 4 bases for J; bases not matched to a gene: 7. Germline CDR1 reads MNHEY; CDR2 reads SMNVEV (reference sequence). CDR3 region: CASSPGQGLSDTQYF. For the CDR3, the DNA is TGTGCCAGCAGTCCGGGACAGGGTCTTTCAGATACGCAGTATTTT.

The V call is TRBV4-1, the J call TRBJ2-7, with 7 bases lining up with TRBD2. The CDR3 consists of 14 residues. Germline V gene data show CDR1 as MGHRA and CDR2 as YSYEKL. After removal of 3 bases from V and 3 bases from J, the junction contained 5 bases not matched to a gene. The CDR3 region is CASSQAERDYEQYF. The CDR3 nucleotides read TGCGCCAGCAGCCAGGCCGAGCGGGACTACGAGCAGTACTTC.

The chain has TRBV7-8 and TRBJ1-1, with 11 bases matching TRBD1. The J segment lost 7 bases and the V segment lost 7 bases, leaving 5 bases of the junction unmatched. There are 13 residues in the CDR3. The germline gives CDR1 SGHVS, CDR2 FQNEAQ. DNA for the CDR3: TGTGCCAGCATGGACAGGGGGCTCTTTGAAGCTTTCTTT. Protein: CASMDRGLFEAFF.

The chain employs TRBV18 and TRBJ2-3; 12 nucleotides match TRBD2. V shed 3 bases, J shed 3 bases, and the junction held 13 bases outside the gene matches. Germline-derived CDR1 and CDR2 are KGHSH and LQKENI. The CDR3 totals 19 residues. CDR3 region: CASSPRTSGALAGTDTQYF. The CDR3 DNA sequence: TGTGCCAGCTCACCCCGGACTAGCGGGGCCCTCGCTGGTACAGATACGCAGTATTTT.

The rearrangement links TRBV2 to TRBJ1-1; D is ambiguous. Germline CDR1 reads SNHLY; CDR2 reads FYNNEI. V lost 1 base and J 1 base, leaving 4 bases between the germline ends. This CDR3 is built from 13 residues. Written as DNA, the CDR3 is TGTGCCAGCAGTGAAGGTCCGAACACTGAAGCTTTCTTT. Protein product: CASSEGPNTEAFF.

This chain joins TRBV7-2 and TRBJ2-3; TRBD1 matches 9 bases. V shed 5 bases, J shed 4 bases, and the junction held 16 bases outside the gene matches. CDR1 and CDR2 from the germline V gene are SGHTA and FQGNSA. This CDR3 contains 18 residues. The CDR3 loop is CASSTIKPGTGRSDTQYF. The CDR3 DNA reads TGTGCCAGCAGCACCATAAAGCCAGGGACAGGGAGGTCAGATACGCAGTATTTT.

This clone was counted a few times. This chain links TRBV2 with TRBJ1-2; D unresolved. The CDR3 extends over 8 amino acids. Germline V gives CDR1 SNHLY, CDR2 FYNNEI. The V gene lost 3 bases and the J gene lost 12 bases, with 2 bases spanning the gap. The CDR3 nucleotides are TGTGCCAGCAGTGATCACACCTTC. Its translation is CASSDHTF. Combining the CDR3 with reference TRBV2 and TRBJ1-2 gives the whole variable domain EPEVTQTPSHQVTQMGQEVILRCVPISNHLYFYWYRQILGQKVEFLVSFYNNEISEKSEIFDDQFSVERPDGSNFTLKIRSTKLEDSAMYFCASSDHTFGSGTRLTVV.

The chain recombines TRBV2 with TRBJ2-5; 7 positions agree with TRBD1. The ends lost 7 bases at V and 4 bases at J; junction bases unmatched: 6. CDR3 length: 13 amino acids. Germline V gene data show CDR1 as SNHLY and CDR2 as FYNNEI. The CDR3 loop reads CASTQTGRETQYF. The CDR3 DNA follows: TGTGCCAGCACTCAGACAGGGAGAGAGACCCAGTACTTC.

This sequence joins TRBV4-2 and TRBJ2-1; 7 nucleotides line up with TRBD1. With V trimmed by 3 bases and J by 7 bases, 9 bases remained unmatched. This CDR3 has 15 amino acids. Germline V gene sequence: CDR1 LGHNA, CDR2 YNFKEQ. In nucleotides, the CDR3 is TGTGCCAGCAGCCAGGGATCCGGGACAGTTAATGAGCAGTTCTTC. Protein: CASSQGSGTVNEQFF.

V gene TRBV19 combines with J gene TRBJ2-1; 9 nucleotides align to TRBD2. The CDR3 contains 16 residues. V shed 2 bases and J 2 bases; nucleotides not matched to a gene: 4. The germline V gene encodes CDR1 LNHDA and CDR2 SQIVND (reference sequence). Here the CDR3 DNA reads TGTGCCAGTAGTATAAGCGGGAGGCCCCCCTACAATGAGCAGTTCTTC. It is translated as CASSISGRPPYNEQFF.

The chain joins TRBV5-4 to TRBJ2-7; D is possibly TRBD2 (6 bases). The CDR3 length is 12 residues. The germline V gene encodes CDR1 SGHNT and CDR2 YYREEE (reference sequence). The V end lost 1 base, the J end lost 7 bases, and 9 bases lay between the germline ends. The CDR3 spells CASSLYLAEQYF. The CDR3 DNA reads TGTGCCAGCAGCTTGTATCTAGCGGAGCAGTACTTC. Filled out from reference TRBV5-4 and TRBJ2-7, the complete variable domain reads ETGVTQSPTHLIKTRGQQVTLRCSSQSGHNTVSWYQQALGQGPQFIFQYYREEENGRGNFPPRFSGLQFPNYSSELNVNALELDDSALYLCASSLYLAEQYFGPGTRLTVT.

This clone has just a few counts. This chain's CDR3 is CASSSQGLGEQYF. CDR3 DNA sequence: TGTGCCAGCAGCTCTCAGGGTCTTGGCGAGCAGTACTTC. The chain combines TRBV7-8 with TRBJ2-7, with TRBD1 as a possible D gene (5 bases). Deletions cut 4 bases from V and 6 bases from J, with 13 bases between. This CDR3 comprises 13 residues. Germline lookup yields CDR1 SGHVS and CDR2 FQNEAQ.

This rearrangement joins TRBV5-1 to TRBJ2-5, with a weak D call TRBD2 (5 bases). Germline CDR1 SGHRS, CDR2 YFSETQ. Trimming took 3 bases from V and 2 from J, leaving 17 bases between them. This CDR3 has 16 amino acids. The CDR3 DNA reads TGCGCCAGCAGCTACTCTGGAGCGGTAACACAAGAGACCCAGTACTTC. Translated: CASSYSGAVTQETQYF.

V is TRBV6-1 and J is TRBJ2-7; 10 bases are a match to TRBD2. Per germline, CDR1 MNHNS and CDR2 SASEGT. Germline trimming cut 3 bases from V and 5 bases from J; bases unmatched to any gene: 13. This CDR3 spans 17 amino acids. CDR3 in amino acids: CASSDAGASGGPDEQYF. CDR3 DNA sequence: TGTGCCAGCAGTGACGCGGGGGCTAGCGGGGGACCGGACGAGCAGTACTTC.

The table lists this clone with a few counts. The chain recombines TRBV5-5 with TRBJ2-1, with TRBD1 matching over 8 bases. CDR1 and CDR2 from the germline V gene are SGHKS and YYEKEE (reference sequence). Trimming took 5 bases from V and 12 from J; bases not matched to a gene: 7. The CDR3 extends over 12 amino acids. The chain's CDR3 is CASRRAGTGQFF. The CDR3, as DNA: TGTGCCAGCAGGCGCGCCGGGACAGGGCAGTTCTTC.

This chain joins TRBV2 and TRBJ1-1; perhaps TRBD1 as D (6 bases). This CDR3 spans 14 amino acids. Between the trimmed V and J ends, which lost 5 bases and 2 bases, there was a span of 12 bases. Germline V lookup: CDR1 SNHLY, CDR2 FYNNEI. The DNA of the CDR3 is TGTGCCAGCAGTAATCAGGGACAAAACACTGAAGCTTTCTTT. Amino acids: CASSNQGQNTEAFF. Based on the CDR3 plus reference TRBV2 and TRBJ1-1, the full variable domain is EPEVTQTPSHQVTQMGQEVILRCVPISNHLYFYWYRQILGQKVEFLVSFYNNEISEKSEIFDDQFSVERPDGSNFTLKIRSTKLEDSAMYFCASSNQGQNTEAFFGQGTRLTVV.

The chain employs TRBV7-2 and TRBJ1-1; tentative D call: TRBD1 (5 bases). This CDR3 contains 15 residues. The V end was cut by 2 bases, the J end by 1 base, with 11 bases between. Germline V gene lookup returns CDR1 SGHTA and CDR2 FQGNSA. CDR3 coding DNA: TGTGCCAGCAGCTTATCGGGTGGGGGGAACACTGAAGCTTTCTTT. It encodes CASSLSGGGNTEAFF.

The gene calls are TRBV5-6 and TRBJ2-3; TRBD1 is a possible D gene (6 bases). This CDR3 comprises 13 residues. Trimming shortened V by 8 bases and J by 2 bases, and 12 bases separated the two germline ends. Per the germline V gene, CDR1 is SGHDT and CDR2 is YYEEEE. The CDR3 region is CASLEGDTDTQYF. CDR3 DNA: TGTGCCAGTCTTGAGGGGGACACAGATACGCAGTATTTT. Supplemented by reference TRBV5-6 and TRBJ2-3, the full variable domain reads DAGVTQSPTHLIKTRGQQVTLRCSPKSGHDTVSWYQQALGQGPQFIFQYYEEEERQRGNFPDRFSGHQFPNYSSELNVNALLLGDSALYLCASLEGDTDTQYFGPGTRLTVL.